The 7 T cell receptor beta chains reported below all come from one sample, sequenced in a study of cytomegalovirus exposure and HLA in healthy donors. Primers for the PCR totalled 60 Vbeta and 13 Jbeta. Only in-frame clones appear in the TCRdb table, and some are missing; sequencing was by immunoSEQ multiplex PCR. The table includes a few hundred thousand clones, approximately 80% detected once. Sequencing used PBMCs. The receptors shown here come from a woman aged 35 to 49 in good health and CMV-seronegative.

The V and J genes are TRBV30 and TRBJ1-3, with a tentative D call TRBD1 (6 bases). Germline assignment: CDR1 GTSNPN and CDR2 SVGIG (reference sequence). Trimming stripped 0 bases from V and 10 bases from J, with 13 bases between. The CDR3 runs to 13 residues. As DNA, the CDR3 is TGTGCCTGGAGTGTACGACAGGCCCGAACCATATATTTT. It encodes CAWSVRQARTIYF.

V usage is TRBV28 and J usage is TRBJ2-3; 13 bases line up with TRBD2. Trimming at V came to 7 bases and at J to 5 bases, leaving 9 bases not matched to a gene. The CDR3 sequence is 16 residues long. Germline V gives CDR1 MDHEN, CDR2 SYDVKM. CDR3 coding DNA: TGTGCCAGCACGGGCCCCGGGACTAGCGGGGTAGATACGCAGTATTTT. Residues: CASTGPGTSGVDTQYF.

V is TRBV11-2 and J is TRBJ2-3; 9 nucleotides agree with TRBD1. The V segment lost 2 bases and the J segment 5 bases; nucleotides outside the gene matches: 5. Per the germline V gene, CDR1 is SGHAT and CDR2 is FQNNGV. The CDR3 sequence is 15 residues long. The CDR3 reads CASSLSGQGIDTQYF. The CDR3 DNA sequence: TGTGCCAGCAGCTTAAGTGGACAGGGGATAGATACGCAGTATTTT.

The genes are TRBV4-3 and TRBJ1-2, with D unclear. Per germline, CDR1 LGHNA and CDR2 YSLEER. V shed 0 bases and J shed 8 bases, with 13 bases lying between them. This CDR3 comprises 14 residues. CDR3 DNA: TGCGCCAGCAGCCAAGAAACGGTGACGGGGGGCTACACCTTC. This sequence encodes CASSQETVTGGYTF.

The chain recombines TRBV28 with TRBJ1-6, with no clear D. CDR3 length: 14 amino acids. V lost 2 bases and J 6 bases, leaving 8 bases between the germline ends. Looked up from germline, CDR1 is MDHEN and CDR2 is SYDVKM. CDR3 in DNA: TGTGCCAGCAGTTTAGCTGTGCGTAATTCACCCCTCCACTTT. Protein sequence: CASSLAVRNSPLHF.

This chain links TRBV25-1 with TRBJ2-7, with D possibly TRBD1 on 7 matching bases. The CDR3 has 17 residues. CDR1 MGHDK and CDR2 SYGVNS come from the germline V gene. With 5 bases removed from V and 1 base from J, the gap between germline ends came to 21 bases. In DNA, the CDR3 is TGTGCCAGCAGTTCCCGTTCCGGGGCAGGGGGGTCCTACGAGCAGTACTTC. This codes for CASSSRSGAGGSYEQYF.

The rearrangement uses TRBV6-5 and TRBJ1-1, with TRBD1 matching 7 bases. V lost 11 bases, J lost 6 bases, and 9 bases stayed unmatched. CDR1 and CDR2 from the germline V gene are MNHEY and SVGAGI. The CDR3 length is 12 residues. The CDR3 here is CAVRTGASEAFF. The CDR3 DNA is TGTGCCGTACGAACAGGGGCCTCTGAAGCTTTCTTT.